This T cell receptor (beta chain) is drawn from a study of shared clonotypes between healthy human individuals (dated by TCRdb to between 2020 and 2021). Looking at the study overall: The cohort included three men and a couple of women between 18 and 49 years of age. The study deeply sequenced blood TCR repertoires of several healthy adults to estimate repertoire size and the extent of clonotype sharing between individuals. For each donor, CD4 naive and CD4 memory were each given three plates, CD8 naive was given two plates, and CD8 memory was given one plate. To increase sequencing depth and limit assay-specific biases, TCR repertoire library preparation and sequencing were carried out by different laboratories using diverse techniques. Leukapheresis yielded between about 0.85 and 10 billion PBMCs per donor.

Using the deep immunoSEQ assay, TCR CDR3 regions were amplified from genomic DNA by multiplex PCR. Extracted genomic DNA from each cell subset was spread evenly across all wells of several immunoSEQ 96-well plates, with each plate serving as a replicate. For sorted subsets, approximately 190 ng of genomic DNA, equivalent to some 33,000 T cell genomes, went into each replicate PCR. The purified libraries were quantified using a Qubit 3.0 fluorometer, sized with a Bioanalyzer 2100, and then quantified again using the KAPA Library Quantification kit. Each immunoSEQ 96-well plate was sequenced on its own single-read 150-cycle Illumina NextSeq 550 flow cell. Processing in the source paper ran as follows. The immunoSEQ output contained only junctional sequences without quality scores, so filtering could not match that applied to full-length reads. To assign V/J genes and CDR3, sequences were annotated against IMGT germline references using PyIR, a Python wrapper for IgBLAST v1.9. Reads were removed for weak V/J assignments (E-value above 1e-6), missing CDR3, stop codons, out-of-frame junctions, or ambiguous translated residues. V3J clonotypes were defined as sequences sharing an identical inferred V gene, J gene, and CDR3 amino acid sequence. The percentage overlap between two repertoires was calculated by dividing the number of shared unique clonotypes by the size of the smaller repertoire. RTK rarefaction, the Chao1 estimator, and Recon v2.1 estimates of unobserved clonotypes were used to assess repertoire richness. Generation probabilities were computed with OLGA for all TCRbeta clonotypes obtained by the gDNA method from a few donors. TCRdb stores this immuneACCESS table with in-frame sequences only. Part of the clones is absent; in the studies checked, under half of the shortfall reflects unresolved V genes, and no reason is known for the rest. V and J calls and clone size are as listed in that table; D and trimming were resolved from the DNA. The sample table records 700,000 to 950,000 clones; 96% of these occur just once. The ten largest clones add up to less than 0.25% of the sample.

V is shortened by 6 bases, J by 5 bases, and the region joining them spans 8 bases. Including cysteine and phenylalanine, the CDR3 has 12 amino acids. Kept here is only the CDR3 DNA, which spans 36 bases and is read in frame from base 1. From a lookup of the germline V gene (reference sequence), CDR1 and CDR2 are MNHEY and SMNVEV. On this clone itself: There is no known antigen for this receptor. The input lacks base qualities; no much larger clone sits a single base away.

General findings and caveats noted by the study authors: Only blood was sampled, and tissue TCR repertoires likely differ from those in blood. Compared with non-shared clonotypes, clonotypes shared by all four sorted-subset donors had higher generation probabilities. Larger estimated clonotype richness was generally found for naive subsets than for memory subsets. Pairwise subsampling led to the expectation that sequencing depth would affect the degree of clonotype sharing among donors. Even with the large sequencing depth, rarefaction of the sorted-subset datasets indicated that sequencing was incomplete. Sharing across four donors was observed for approximately 5% of naive CD4, 3% to 4% of naive CD8, 2% to 2.5% of memory CD4, and roughly 0.4% of memory CD8 clonotypes. Because the study included a small number of donors, the genetic and exposure-history diversity represented was limited.

For the CD8 naive samples, CD45RO-negative cells were positively selected for CCR7, yielding a CD45RA+CCR7+ population from which TemRA cells were excluded. The donors were healthy, HIV-negative adults who had no recently reported acute infections or vaccinations. Every donor was a Caucasian adult residing in Nashville, Tennessee, USA. Blood was collected by leukapheresis, and PBMCs were isolated by Ficoll-Histopaque density gradient centrifugation and then cryopreserved in liquid nitrogen vapor phase. Analytical flow cytometry was used to check the purity and quantity of each magnetically sorted T cell population. Each sorted fraction had its genomic DNA isolated and then quantified by UV absorbance on a Nanodrop 2000c.

The rearranged chain carries TRBV27 and TRBJ1-5, with no reliable assignment of the D segment. The clonotype comes from a man between 25 and 39 years old in good health. The sequencing sample was made of naive CD8+ T cells sorted from blood. In the paper's terms, the cell subset or site label means: CD45RA+CCR7+. The CDR3 in this case is CASSPIDQPQHF. The sequenced DNA: TGTGCCAGCAGCCCAATAGATCAGCCCCAGCATTTT.